Below, one T cell receptor beta chain is given with its context. The sample comes from a study of radiotherapy plus CTLA-4 blockade in lung cancer. Germline V gives CDR1 MNHEY, CDR2 SMNVEV (reference sequence). The CDR3 spans 14 residues. The V and J ends lost 6 bases and 3 bases respectively, with 12 bases between them. Produced via immunoSEQ multiplex PCR; TCRdb's table is partial and in-frame only. The sample lists approximately 41,000 clones; under 80% were seen once. Sequencing used peripheral blood, obtained from a patient treated with radiotherapy plus ipilimumab. The source of this sequence is a human donor with non-small cell lung cancer who had stable disease on radiotherapy plus ipilimumab. V and J are TRBV27 and TRBJ2-1; tentatively, D is TRBD1 (6 bases). CDR3 nucleotide sequence: TGTGCCAGCAGGGCGGACAGAGACTACAATGAGCAGTTCTTC. Encoded protein: CASRADRDYNEQFF.